This paragraph covers one T cell receptor beta chain sequence. The sample comes from a study of blood T cell repertoires in COVID-19. Looking at the study overall: COVID-19 samples from acute and convalescent phases originated in the United States, Italy and Spain. Nucleic acid was either cDNA or gDNA, and it came from T cells, B-cell-depleted T cells, or PBMCs.

Sequencing was performed with immunoSEQ multiplex PCR; in TCRdb, only in-frame clones are kept and a portion is missing. The sample lists 240,000 or so clones; approximately 82% were seen once. Per germline, CDR1 MGHRA and CDR2 YSYEKL. V shed 1 base, J shed 7 bases, and the junction held 11 bases outside the gene matches. The CDR3 spans 16 residues. This chain joins TRBV4-1 and TRBJ1-2; 8 bases match TRBD1. The sequencing sample was made of peripheral blood. The receptor comes from a woman of 80 years or more with acute or convalescent COVID-19. Written as DNA, the CDR3 is TGCGCCAGCAGCCAAGCTTCGGCAGGGGGCGAGGGTGGCTACACCTTC. It encodes CASSQASAGGEGGYTF.